This T cell receptor (beta chain) was recorded in a study of cytomegalovirus exposure and HLA in healthy donors. PCR amplification relied on 60 Vbeta primers (plus 13 Jbeta primers). The assay was immunoSEQ multiplex PCR, and TCRdb's table has in-frame clones only and misses some. Its table records around 140,000 clones. This CDR3 contains 13 residues. Germline CDR1 is KGHSH and CDR2 is LQKENI. V lost 4 bases, J lost 1 base, and 8 bases lay in between. Sequencing input: PBMCs. The TCR comes from a woman aged 45-65 years in good health and CMV-seronegative. The gene calls are TRBV18 and TRBJ2-7; D unresolved. CDR3 nucleotide sequence: TGTGCCAGCTCACTGCCCGCGTCCTACGAGCAGTACTTC. The encoded protein is CASSLPASYEQYF.